Each of the 11 T cell receptor beta chains below was sequenced from the same sample in a study of blood T cell repertoires in COVID-19. Clones were sequenced by immunoSEQ multiplex PCR, and TCRdb holds only the in-frame ones, with some missing. The data contain some 270,000 clones, roughly 80% of them singletons. Source material: peripheral blood. These receptor sequences come from a person aged 70 to 85 with COVID-19, enrolled during active disease.

This chain connects TRBV5-4 to TRBJ2-1, with 15 bases lining up with TRBD2. Trimming removed 4 bases from V and 6 bases from J; junction bases left unmatched: 5. The CDR3 has 16 residues. Germline CDR1 reads SGHNT; CDR2 reads YYREEE (reference sequence). The CDR3 sequence is CASSPRTSGRVNEQFF. In DNA, the CDR3 is TGTGCCAGCAGCCCGCGGACTAGCGGGAGGGTCAATGAGCAGTTCTTC.

The chain combines TRBV5-1 with TRBJ2-5; weak D call: TRBD1 (5 bases). The CDR3 spans 14 residues. The germline V gene has CDR1 SGHRS and CDR2 YFSETQ. Trimming removed 0 bases from V and 5 bases from J, with 11 bases in between. The CDR3 DNA is TGCGCCAGCAGCTTGGTTACAGGCGAGGAGACCCAGTACTTC. Encoded protein: CASSLVTGEETQYF.

The gene calls are TRBV6-5 and TRBJ2-7; a weak D match, TRBD2 (7 bases). Between the trimmed V and J ends, which lost 2 bases and 1 base, there was a span of 12 bases. The germline V gene has CDR1 MNHEY and CDR2 SVGAGI. This CDR3 is 15 amino acids long. DNA of the CDR3: TGTGCCAGCAGTTACGCGGGGGCGAGATCCTACGAGCAGTACTTC. This gives the protein CASSYAGARSYEQYF.

The CDR3 sequence: CARGGGPINGTNEKLFF. The CDR3 coding sequence is TGTGCCAGAGGGGGAGGGCCGATTAATGGAACTAATGAAAAACTGTTTTTT. This chain joins TRBV7-8 and TRBJ1-4; D is possibly TRBD1 (6 bases). CDR1 SGHVS and CDR2 FQNEAQ come from the germline V gene. V dropped 9 bases and J dropped 1 base, with 21 bases sitting between them. The CDR3 loop spans 17 amino acids.

This rearrangement joins TRBV29-1 to TRBJ2-3; 12 bases fit TRBD2. The CDR3 has 15 residues. Germline CDR1 SQVTM, CDR2 ANQGSEA. The V and J ends lost 3 bases and 4 bases, in that order; junction bases with no gene match: 5. CDR3 in amino acids: CSVDGLAGGPDTQYF. DNA for the CDR3: TGCAGCGTTGATGGGCTAGCGGGGGGGCCAGATACGCAGTATTTT.

This chain connects TRBV2 to TRBJ2-7, with a weak D call TRBD1 (5 bases). The germline V and J ends were trimmed by 8 bases and 4 bases, with 12 bases remaining between them. The V gene's germline CDR1 is SNHLY and CDR2 FYNNEI. This CDR3 has 12 amino acids. CDR3 residues: CASGATKYEQYF. In DNA form, the CDR3 reads TGTGCCAGCGGGGCGACAAAGTACGAGCAGTACTTC. The whole variable domain, remainder taken from reference TRBV2 and TRBJ2-7, is EPEVTQTPSHQVTQMGQEVILRCVPISNHLYFYWYRQILGQKVEFLVSFYNNEISEKSEIFDDQFSVERPDGSNFTLKIRSTKLEDSAMYFCASGATKYEQYFGPGTRLTVT.

The rearrangement uses TRBV11-2 and TRBJ2-7, with 13 nucleotides matching TRBD2. Per the germline V gene, CDR1 is SGHAT and CDR2 is FQNNGV. V was pared by 7 bases and J by 7 bases, with 16 bases of the junction left unmatched. The CDR3 totals 17 residues. Written as DNA, the CDR3 is TGTGCCAGCATCCCTCAAGCCGGACTAGCGGGAGCCCGGGAGCAGTACTTC. It codes for CASIPQAGLAGAREQYF. The full variable domain, in which reference TRBV11-2 and TRBJ2-7 provide the parts outside the CDR3, is EAGVAQSPRYKIIEKRQSVAFWCNPISGHATLYWYQQILGQGPKLLIQFQNNGVVDDSQLPKDRFSAERLKGVDSTLKIQPAKLEDSAVYLCASIPQAGLAGAREQYFGPGTRLTVT.

In DNA, the CDR3 is TGTGCCAGCAGCCACCGGAGTGGTAACGAGCAGTACTTC. It yields the protein CASSHRSGNEQYF. The chain links TRBV5-6 to TRBJ2-7; D is ambiguous. The germline V gene has CDR1 SGHDT and CDR2 YYEEEE. The CDR3 extends over 13 amino acids. V was shortened by 4 bases and J by 5 bases, with 13 bases between the two germline ends. Drawing the rest from reference TRBV5-6 and TRBJ2-7, the complete variable domain is DAGVTQSPTHLIKTRGQQVTLRCSPKSGHDTVSWYQQALGQGPQFIFQYYEEEERQRGNFPDRFSGHQFPNYSSELNVNALLLGDSALYLCASSHRSGNEQYFGPGTRLTVT.

V gene TRBV30 combines with J gene TRBJ2-7; 16 positions agree with TRBD2. The germline V gene encodes CDR1 GTSNPN and CDR2 SVGIG (reference sequence). The CDR3 is 15 amino acids. V trimming: 5 bases; J trimming: 10 bases; junction bases outside the gene matches: 11. CDR3 region: CAWRGRGTSGRDQYF. The CDR3 nucleotides read TGTGCCTGGCGTGGTAGGGGGACTAGCGGGAGGGATCAGTACTTC.

The chain links TRBV15 to TRBJ1-2; TRBD1 aligns across 7 bases. Trimming at V came to 0 bases and at J to 5 bases, leaving 3 bases not matched to a gene. CDR1 LNHNV and CDR2 YYDKDF come from the germline V gene (reference sequence). This CDR3 has 14 residues. This CDR3 reads CATSRDRGAYGYTF. The CDR3 nucleotides are TGTGCCACCAGCAGAGACAGGGGGGCGTATGGCTACACCTTC.

The V gene is TRBV5-1, the J gene TRBJ2-1; D is possibly TRBD2 (5 bases). This CDR3 region has 14 residues. The germline gives CDR1 SGHRS, CDR2 YFSETQ. Trimming cost V 4 bases and J 7 bases, with 15 bases left between them. CDR3 region: CASSITTTGNEQFF. The CDR3 DNA reads TGCGCCAGCAGCATTACCACGACGGGGAATGAGCAGTTCTTC. The full variable domain, in which reference TRBV5-1 and TRBJ2-1 provide the parts outside the CDR3, is KAGVTQTPRYLIKTRGQQVTLSCSPISGHRSVSWYQQTPGQGLQFLFEYFSETQRNKGNFPGRFSGRQFSNSRSEMNVSTLELGDSALYLCASSITTTGNEQFFGPGTRLTVL.